These 7 T cell receptor beta chains came from one sample sequenced in a study of PD-1 blockade in classical Hodgkin lymphoma. Sequencing was performed with immunoSEQ multiplex PCR; in TCRdb, only in-frame clones are kept and a portion is missing. This sample has about 26,000 clones; around two thirds occur once, and the top ten carry about 12%. The patients all showed relapse after autologous stem cell transplantation, while their brentuximab vedotin exposure varied. This sample comprised peripheral blood mononuclear cells (PBMCs), obtained before the second cycle of nivolumab. These receptors were obtained from a human donor with classical Hodgkin lymphoma.

This chain connects TRBV7-9 to TRBJ2-2; TRBD1 agrees at 8 bases. The CDR3 runs to 15 residues. V shed 5 bases and J 4 bases; nucleotides not matched to a gene: 6. CDR1 and CDR2 (germline): SEHNR, FQNEAQ (reference sequence). The CDR3 loop reads CASSARTGITGELFF. As DNA, the CDR3 is TGTGCCAGCAGCGCCCGGACAGGGATCACCGGGGAGCTGTTTTTT.

Only one count was recorded for this clone. The V gene is TRBV11-2, the J gene TRBJ2-7, with 10 bases that match TRBD1. Germline V gene data show CDR1 as SGHAT and CDR2 as FQNNGV. Trimming cost V 4 bases and J 3 bases; bases outside gene matches: 3. The CDR3 covers 14 residues. The CDR3 here is CASSWGQGNYEQYF. The CDR3 DNA reads as TGTGCCAGCAGCTGGGGACAGGGGAACTACGAGCAGTACTTC.

This chain connects TRBV18 to TRBJ1-1, with TRBD1 identical over 7 bases. V was pared by 4 bases and J by 1 base, with 6 bases of the junction left unmatched. From germline, CDR1 is KGHSH and CDR2 LQKENI. The length of the CDR3 is 15 residues. The CDR3 loop is CASSQGQGENTEAFF. In DNA form, the CDR3 reads TGTGCCAGCTCACAAGGCCAGGGGGAGAACACTGAAGCTTTCTTT. Full variable domain (remainder filled in from reference TRBV18 and TRBJ1-1): NAGVMQNPRHLVRRRGQEARLRCSPMKGHSHVYWYRQLPEEGLKFMVYLQKENIIDESGMPKERFSAEFPKEGPSILRIQQVVRGDSAAYFCASSQGQGENTEAFFGQGTRLTVV.

The chain links TRBV21-1 to TRBJ2-7; the table's TRBD1 call for D was not verified on the DNA. TRBV21-1 is a recognized pseudogene. This CDR3 is built from 16 residues. The CDR3 is CASSNNEVREVHEQYF. DNA for the CDR3: TGTGCCAGCAGCAACAACGAAGTCAGGGAAGTCCACGAGCAGTACTTC.

This clone was picked up a small number of times. This rearrangement joins TRBV7-2 to TRBJ2-1; D might be TRBD1 (6 bases). The CDR3 is made up of 15 amino acids. Trimming cost V 9 bases and J 0 bases, with 15 bases left between them. Germline V gene lookup returns CDR1 SGHTA and CDR2 FQGNSA. CDR3 amino acids: CARPQGLASYNEQFF. The CDR3 DNA follows: TGTGCCAGACCACAGGGCTTGGCCTCCTACAATGAGCAGTTCTTC.

The rearrangement joins TRBV18 to TRBJ2-7; TRBD1 aligns across 10 bases. V lost 8 bases, J lost 3 bases, and 7 bases stayed unmatched. This CDR3 has 14 amino acids. CDR1 is KGHSH and CDR2 is LQKENI in the germline V gene. CDR3 DNA: TGTGCCAGCATCGGACAGGGGGGAAGCTACGAGCAGTACTTC. Translating gives CASIGQGGSYEQYF.

The rearrangement joins TRBV19 to TRBJ2-7; possibly TRBD1 for D (5 bases). The CDR3 spans 13 residues. The germline V gene has CDR1 LNHDA and CDR2 SQIVND (reference sequence). The germline V and J ends were trimmed by 5 bases and 3 bases, with 11 bases remaining between them. The CDR3 DNA is TGTGCCAGTAGTGAGACGCAGGGCTACGAGCAGTACTTC. This encodes CASSETQGYEQYF.